Listed below are T cell receptor beta chains from one sample, sequenced in a study of identical twins. TCRdb re-called the 5' RACE reads with MiXCR, one entry per CDR3 protein. The sample lists some 500,000 distinct CDR3 sequences; approximately 15% were seen once. In addition, the sample was reused for a study of yellow fever vaccine responses in identical twins.

Specimen: CD4+ T cells sorted from blood. The origin of the receptors is a woman between 18 and 30 years old in good health. The CDR3 runs from the conserved cysteine through the conserved F or W. D genes are given only for firm matches. Rows give clone size only sometimes, using once, few, many, or a class for an expanded clone.

j_gene	abundance	v_gene	d_gene	CDR3nt	CDR3aa
TRBJ2-3	-	TRBV4-3	TRBD1	TGCGCCAGCAGCCAAGGGGGTGGACAGGGGGCAACAGATAGGCAGTATTTT	CASSQGGGQGATDRQYF
TRBJ1-5	few	TRBV12-3/TRBV12-4	-	TGTGCCAGCAGTTTAGGGCAGGCCCCTTATCAGCCCCAGCATTTT	CASSLGQAPYQPQHF
TRBJ2-2	-	TRBV11-2	-	TGTGCCAGCAGCGGACGGGTGGGAAAAGGGGACACCGGGGAGCTGTTTTTT	CASSGRVGKGDTGELFF
TRBJ2-3	many	TRBV20-1	-	TGCAGTGCTATCAATCCGGCCAGCACAGATACGCAGTATTTT	CSAINPASTDTQYF
TRBJ2-1	many	TRBV29-1	TRBD1	TGCAGCGTGGCCCCGAAGGGGGACAGGGTAGTGAATGAGCAGTTCTTC	CSVAPKGDRVVNEQFF
TRBJ1-5	few	TRBV5-1	-	TGCGCCAGCAGCTTGGAAAGTGACGGGGCCCGATATAGCAATCAGCCCCAGCATTTT	CASSLESDGARYSNQPQHF
TRBJ2-3	-	TRBV5-1	-	TGCGCCAGCAGCTCCCGCCGGCAGGGGTCAGATACGCAGTATTTT	CASSSRRQGSDTQYF
TRBJ2-7	few	TRBV7-7	-	TGTGCTAGCAGCTTAGGCCAGGGGGGGGCCAAATCCTACGAGCAGTACTTC	CASSLGQGGAKSYEQYF
TRBJ2-3	few	TRBV6-5	TRBD1	TGTGCCAGCAGTTACTCGAGACAGGGGGAGAGAGATACGCAGTATTTT	CASSYSRQGERDTQYF
TRBJ2-1	-	TRBV5-5	TRBD1	TGTGCCAGCAGCTTGGGGACAGGGGGCATCAATGAGCAGTTCTTC	CASSLGTGGINEQFF
TRBJ2-1	few	TRBV6-5	-	TGTGCCAGCAGTTACAACGGACAGCCCCATGAGCAGTTCTTC	CASSYNGQPHEQFF
TRBJ1-5	-	TRBV7-2	-	TGTGCCAGCAGCTTCGATCCAAATCAGCCCCAGCATTTT	CASSFDPNQPQHF
TRBJ2-4	-	TRBV20-1	TRBD1	TGCAGTGCTAGAGTTCGGGACAGGTCCAAAAACATTCAGTACTTC	CSARVRDRSKNIQYF
TRBJ2-7	few	TRBV6-2/TRBV6-3	-	TGTGCCAGCAGTATGACAGGGAGGACCTACGAGCAGTACTTC	CASSMTGRTYEQYF
TRBJ2-3	many	TRBV4-3	-	TGCGCCAGCAGCCAAGACGCGGGACGGGGGTACACAGATACGCAGTATTTT	CASSQDAGRGYTDTQYF
TRBJ1-6	many	TRBV12-3/TRBV12-4	-	TGTGCCAGCAGTCCGACGGACAGTAATTCACCCCTCCACTTT	CASSPTDSNSPLHF
TRBJ2-1	-	TRBV13	TRBD2	TGTGCCAGCAGGCGGCTAGCGGGAGGGGGCGATGAGCAGTTCTTC	CASRRLAGGGDEQFF
TRBJ2-1	few	TRBV4-2	-	TGTGCCAGCAGCCAAGTGGCTCTTGAGCAGTTCTTC	CASSQVALEQFF
TRBJ1-1	-	TRBV20-1	TRBD1	TGCAGTGCGCCAGGACAGGGGGCAGTAGCAGGGTCTGAAGCTTTCTTT	CSAPGQGAVAGSEAFF
TRBJ1-3	few	TRBV7-8	-	TGTGCCAGCAGCTTAGTCCCGTCCTCCTCTGGAAACACCATATATTTT	CASSLVPSSSGNTIYF
TRBJ1-2	-	TRBV20-1	-	TGCAGTGCTAGGGGACAAGGGGAAGAGGCCACTAACTATGGCTACACCTTC	CSARGQGEEATNYGYTF
TRBJ2-1	few	TRBV27	TRBD2	TGTGCCAGCAGTTTACTTACCCCGCGGGAGGGAGGCAGAGGTAGCAATGAGCAGTTCTTC	CASSLLTPREGGRGSNEQFF
TRBJ2-1	-	TRBV5-1	TRBD2	TGCGCCAGCAGCTTGGCCCCAGCGGGGGCCATCAATGAGCAGTTCTTC	CASSLAPAGAINEQFF
TRBJ2-5	few	TRBV28	-	TGTGCCAGCAGTCCTTTGGGGGTGAAGAAGGGTGCAGAGACCCAGTACTTC	CASSPLGVKKGAETQYF
TRBJ2-1	few	TRBV4-3	TRBD2	TGCGCCAGCAGCCCCGCTCCCGACGGGGGGACTAGGAACTACAATGAGCAGTTCTTC	CASSPAPDGGTRNYNEQFF
TRBJ2-3	few	TRBV9	-	TGTGCCAGCAGCTCACTAGTACCAGATACGCAGTATTTT	CASSSLVPDTQYF
TRBJ1-6	-	TRBV15	TRBD1	TGTGCCACCAGCAGGGAGACAGGGGACGATTCACCCCTCCACTTT	CATSRETGDDSPLHF
TRBJ2-1	-	TRBV10-3	TRBD2	TGTGCCATCAGCGGACTAGCGGGAGGCGATGAGCAGTTCTTC	CAISGLAGGDEQFF
TRBJ2-1	-	TRBV11-1	TRBD2	TGTGCCAGCAGCTTTGGTCTTTCTGGGCCGGGGGGTAAGACCTACAATGAGCAGTTCTTC	CASSFGLSGPGGKTYNEQFF
TRBJ2-3	-	TRBV11-2	-	TGTGCCAGCAGCCACGGGGGGCGGCCTCCCCGGGATACGCAGTATTTT	CASSHGGRPPRDTQYF
TRBJ2-1	few	TRBV15	-	TGTGCCACCAGCAGACTACTACCGAACAATGAGCAGTTCTTC	CATSRLLPNNEQFF
TRBJ2-6	-	TRBV12-3/TRBV12-4	-	TGTGCCAGCAGCTTCAGGGGAACGAGTACTGGGGCCAACGTCCTGACTTTC	CASSFRGTSTGANVLTF
TRBJ1-3	few	TRBV6-5	-	TGTGCCAGCAGTTACAGTCCAACCGAGAACACCATATATTTT	CASSYSPTENTIYF
TRBJ1-3	few	TRBV7-9	-	TGTGCCAGCATCCCCTTCGGCAGTGGAAACACCATATATTTT	CASIPFGSGNTIYF
TRBJ2-5	few	TRBV3-1	-	TGTGCCAGCAGCCACAAGCCAGAGACCCAGTACTTC	CASSHKPETQYF
TRBJ2-1	few	TRBV10-3	TRBD2	TGTGCCATCAGTGAGTCCCTAGCGGGGAGCTCCTACAATGAGCAGTTCTTC	CAISESLAGSSYNEQFF
TRBJ2-1	few	TRBV5-1	TRBD2	TGCGCCAGCAGCTGGGGACTAGCGGGAGGTAATGAGCAGTTCTTC	CASSWGLAGGNEQFF
TRBJ2-1	-	TRBV7-2	-	TGTGCCAGCAGCTTAGGACAGGTCGGTGGTGAGCAGTTCTTC	CASSLGQVGGEQFF
TRBJ2-1	many	TRBV7-9	TRBD2	TGTGCCAGCAGCTTAGGACTAGCGGATTACAATGAGCAGTTCTTC	CASSLGLADYNEQFF
TRBJ2-2	few	TRBV29-1	TRBD1	TGCAGCGGGGGACAGGGGAGGAACACCGGGGAGCTGTTTTTT	CSGGQGRNTGELFF
TRBJ2-2	-	TRBV7-9	-	TGTGCCAGCAGCTTTATGGCGAACACCGGGGAGCTGTTTTTT	CASSFMANTGELFF
TRBJ2-7	few	TRBV7-2	-	TGTGCCAGCAGCTTAGCAGTCACGGAGCAGTACTTC	CASSLAVTEQYF
TRBJ2-4	few	TRBV29-1	TRBD2	TGCAGCGTTGGGCAGGCGGGGGTGAGCATTCAGTACTTC	CSVGQAGVSIQYF
TRBJ2-5	many	TRBV29-1	TRBD2	TGCAGCGTTAAGACCTCGGGACTAGCGGAAGAAGAGACCCAGTACTTC	CSVKTSGLAEEETQYF
TRBJ1-4	-	TRBV7-9	-	TGTGCCAGCAGCCCCGGAAGGACTGCTGCTAATGAAAAACTGTTTTTT	CASSPGRTAANEKLFF
TRBJ2-5	few	TRBV9	-	TGTGCCAGCAGCGTAGAAGGCAGATACCAAGAGACCCAGTACTTC	CASSVEGRYQETQYF
TRBJ2-1	few	TRBV19	TRBD2	TGTGCCAGTAGTATAGCACGGGGGGGGGCCTACAATGAGCAGTTCTTC	CASSIARGGAYNEQFF
TRBJ1-1	few	TRBV20-1	-	TGCAGTGCTAGAGATTCAGGGCGAGCGAACACTGAAGCTTTCTTT	CSARDSGRANTEAFF
TRBJ2-7	-	TRBV7-2	-	TGTGCCAGCAGCCCGGGACTTTCCGTGAGGGAGCAGTACTTC	CASSPGLSVREQYF
TRBJ2-7	-	TRBV20-1	TRBD2	TGCAGTGCCCCAGGGGGACTAGCGGGAGGGCCAAGCGAGCAGTACTTC	CSAPGGLAGGPSEQYF
TRBJ1-1	-	TRBV14	-	TGTGCCAGCAGCCAATTAGGGTCACGGGACACTGAAGCTTTCTTT	CASSQLGSRDTEAFF